This is a list of T cell receptor beta chains from one sample in a study of T cells in Graves' hyperthyroidism and ophthalmopathy. MiXCR, run by TCRdb on the multiplex PCR reads, gives a single entry per CDR3 protein. The sample consists of about 59,000 distinct CDR3 sequences, approximately 53% of them appearing once. The material sequenced was blood. Every receptor here comes from a woman between 55 and 75 years old with Graves' ophthalmopathy. The CDR3 runs from the conserved cysteine through the conserved F or W. D genes are given only for firm matches. Size tells how often a clone was seen (once, few, many) or the class of an expanded clone, and some rows leave it out.

J gene	V gene	clone size	D gene	CDR3 DNA	CDR3 protein
TRBJ2-1	TRBV5-6	many	-	TGTGCCAGCAGCCCAGTGGGACGGTTCAATGAGCAGTTCTTC	CASSPVGRFNEQFF
TRBJ1-1	TRBV5-1	-	-	TGCGCCAGCTACTTCCCTACAGAGAACACTGAAGCTTTCTTT	CASYFPTENTEAFF
TRBJ2-7	TRBV9	-	TRBD2	TGTGCCAGCAGCGCTTCACCGGGACTAGCGACCTACGAGCAGTACTTC	CASSASPGLATYEQYF
TRBJ2-7	TRBV12-3/TRBV12-4	many	-	TGTGCCAGCAGTCTAATAGCGGTCTCGGGCGAGCAGTACTTC	CASSLIAVSGEQYF
TRBJ1-1	TRBV9	-	-	TGTGCCAGCAGCGTCTTCCGGAGGCCGGAGAGGAACACTGAAGCTTTCTTT	CASSVFRRPERNTEAFF
TRBJ2-7	TRBV6-1	many	-	TGTGCCAGCAGTAATGGGTACGAGCAGTACTTC	CASSNGYEQYF
TRBJ2-5	TRBV2	-	-	TGTGCCAGCAGTGCCTCAGAAGAAGAGACCCAGTACTTC	CASSASEEETQYF
TRBJ2-7	TRBV5-1	few	TRBD1	TGCGCCAGCAGCTTGGGGCAGGGGGACGACGAGCAGTACTTC	CASSLGQGDDEQYF
TRBJ2-5	TRBV24-1	many	TRBD1	TGTGCCACCGCGGCCGGACAGGGGAATCAAGAGACCCAGTACTTC	CATAAGQGNQETQYF
TRBJ2-7	TRBV5-4	-	-	TGTGCCAGCAGCTTGGAGGGCAGGGGATACGAGCAGTACTTC	CASSLEGRGYEQYF
TRBJ2-5	TRBV18	-	-	TGTGCCAGCTCACCAGACCGTCGGATCAGGGAGACCCAGTACTTC	CASSPDRRIRETQYF
TRBJ2-1	TRBV4-1	many	-	TGCGCCAGCAGCGCAAGACGAGGGTATGAGCAGTTCTTC	CASSARRGYEQFF
TRBJ1-4	TRBV29-1	-	-	TGCAGCGTTGAATTGGAAGGACCTGAAAAACTGTTTTTT	CSVELEGPEKLFF
TRBJ1-1	TRBV15	-	TRBD1	TGTACCACCAGCAGGGGGGAGGACAGGGGGCATCGTAAGAACACTGAGGCTTTCTTT	CTTSRGEDRGHRKNTEAFF
TRBJ2-5	TRBV11-3	many	-	TGTGCCAGCAGCTTATATTCAGCGCCTGGGGAGACCCAGTACTTC	CASSLYSAPGETQYF
TRBJ2-3	TRBV11-2	-	TRBD2	TGTGCCAGTGGGGCTAGCGGGCCCGACACAGATACGCAGTATTTT	CASGASGPDTDTQYF
TRBJ2-1	TRBV15	many	TRBD2	TGTGCCACCAGCAGTCCCGGGGGGTCTAGCTCCTACAATGAGCAGTTCTTC	CATSSPGGSSSYNEQFF
TRBJ2-3	TRBV10-3	many	-	TGTGCCATCCAGGCGGCAGGGCGAACAGATACGCAGTATTTT	CAIQAAGRTDTQYF
TRBJ2-3	TRBV27	many	TRBD1	TGTGCCAGCAGTACCCAGGACAGGGATGGCACAGATACGCAGTATTTT	CASSTQDRDGTDTQYF
TRBJ1-5	TRBV30	many	-	TGTGCCTGGAGTGTAGGCGGAACAGGTCATCAGCCCCAGCATTTT	CAWSVGGTGHQPQHF
TRBJ2-7	TRBV6-1	-	TRBD2	TGTGCCAGTTCGATAGCGGGAAGAAGTTGGGAGCAGTACTTC	CASSIAGRSWEQYF
TRBJ2-3	TRBV9	-	-	TGTGCCAGCAGTTCCCTATCGATGGCAGATACGCAGTATTTT	CASSSLSMADTQYF